The present T cell receptor (beta chain) was sequenced within a study of breast tumors, draining lymph nodes, adjacent tissues. Regarding the study as a whole: The lymph node origin of tumor T cells was framed as consistent with a hypothesis, not demonstrated. Tumors had less TCR diversity than lymph nodes, more than nontumor tissue.

TCRdb analysed the multiplex PCR reads with MiXCR anew, one entry per CDR3 protein. Of some 22,000 distinct CDR3 sequences in the sample, about 41% were seen once. A note on this clonotype: The antigen is undetermined.

The CDR3 is made up of 16 amino acids. Trimming took 0 bases from V and 2 from J, leaving 13 bases between them. CDR1 LGHNA and CDR2 YNFKEQ come from the germline V gene. The sequenced sample was breast tumor tissue. The chain uses TRBV4-2 and TRBJ1-2; no clear D. The receptor's source is a female donor with breast cancer. Some clones in this sample may be carry-over from other donors' samples. In DNA form, the CDR3 reads TGTGCCAGCAGCCAAGATTTAGGGAGTAAGAACTATGGCTACACCTTC. It codes for CASSQDLGSKNYGYTF.